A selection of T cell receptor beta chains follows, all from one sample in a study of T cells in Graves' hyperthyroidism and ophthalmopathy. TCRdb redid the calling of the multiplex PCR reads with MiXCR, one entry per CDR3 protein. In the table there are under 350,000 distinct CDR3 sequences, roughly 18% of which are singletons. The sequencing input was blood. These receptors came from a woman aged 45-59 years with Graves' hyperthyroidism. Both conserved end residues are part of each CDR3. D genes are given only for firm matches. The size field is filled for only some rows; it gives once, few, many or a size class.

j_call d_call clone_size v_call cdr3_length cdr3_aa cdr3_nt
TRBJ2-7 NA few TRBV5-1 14 CASRGGPSSYEQYF TGCGCCAGCAGAGGGGGGCCGAGCTCCTACGAGCAGTACTTC
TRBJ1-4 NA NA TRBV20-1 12 CSATGGEEKLFF TGCAGCGCAACGGGGGGGGAGGAAAAACTGTTTTTT
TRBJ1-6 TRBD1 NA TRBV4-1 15 CASSHLGTVNSPLHF TGCGCCAGCAGCCATTTAGGGACAGTTAATTCACCCCTCCACTTT
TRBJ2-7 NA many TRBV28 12 CASDEGRGEQYF TGTGCCAGCGACGAGGGCCGGGGCGAGCAGTACTTC
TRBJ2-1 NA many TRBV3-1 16 CASSQVAGSSYNEQFF TGTGCCAGCAGCCAAGTGGCGGGGAGCTCCTACAATGAGCAGTTCTTC
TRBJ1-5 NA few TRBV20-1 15 CSATGRQDSNQPQHF TGCAGTGCCACAGGAAGGCAGGATAGCAATCAGCCCCAGCATTTT
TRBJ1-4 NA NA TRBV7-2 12 CASSPNTEKLFF TGTGCCAGCAGCCCCAACACAGAAAAACTGTTTTTT
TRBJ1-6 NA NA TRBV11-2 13 CASTEGHNSPLHF TGTGCCAGCACCGAAGGACATAATTCACCCCTCCACTTT
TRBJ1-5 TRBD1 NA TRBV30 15 CAWSGGQGRNQPQHF TGTGCCTGGAGTGGGGGACAGGGAAGAAATCAGCCCCAGCATTTT
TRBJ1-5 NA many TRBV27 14 CASSSSHTYQPQHF TGTGCCAGCAGTTCCTCCCACACCTATCAGCCCCAGCATTTT
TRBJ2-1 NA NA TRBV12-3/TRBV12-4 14 CASSVRGPRNEQFF TGTGCCAGCAGCGTTCGAGGACCCCGCAATGAGCAGTTCTTC
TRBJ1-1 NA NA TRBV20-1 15 CSARLTEGLNTEAFF TGCAGTGCTAGACTGACAGAGGGGCTGAACACTGAAGCTTTCTTT
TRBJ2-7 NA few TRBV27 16 CASSFWVSKSLYEQYF TGTGCCAGCAGTTTCTGGGTATCAAAGTCCCTCTACGAGCAGTACTTC
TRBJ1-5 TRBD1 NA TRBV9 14 CASSVGTGGQPQHF TGTGCCAGCAGCGTAGGGACAGGGGGCCAGCCCCAGCATTTT
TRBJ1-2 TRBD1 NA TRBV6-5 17 CASSYSKGQGGFFRYTF TGTGCCAGCAGTTACTCGAAGGGACAGGGAGGTTTTTTTCGCTACACCTTC
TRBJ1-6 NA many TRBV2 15 CASRRATSRNSPLHF TGTGCCAGCCGACGCGCTACATCCCGTAATTCACCCCTCCACTTT
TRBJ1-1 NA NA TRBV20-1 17 CSARVRDRPERGTEAFF TGCAGTGCTAGAGTTCGGGACCGCCCCGAGAGGGGCACTGAAGCTTTCTTT
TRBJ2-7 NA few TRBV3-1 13 CASSQWQAGEQYF TGTGCCAGCAGCCAGTGGCAGGCGGGGGAGCAGTACTTC
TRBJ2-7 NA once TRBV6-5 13 CASSCAEGYEQYF TGTGCCAGCAGTTGCGCTGAGGGGTACGAGCAGTACTTC
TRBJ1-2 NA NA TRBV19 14 CASSITGSNYGYTF TGTGCCAGTAGTATAACGGGCAGCAACTATGGCTACACCTTC
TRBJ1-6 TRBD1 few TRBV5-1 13 CASSLQGESPLHF TGCGCCAGCAGTTTACAGGGGGAATCACCCCTCCACTTT
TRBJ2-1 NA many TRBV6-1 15 CASSYEQGLGNEQFF TGTGCCAGCAGTTACGAACAGGGACTGGGCAATGAGCAGTTCTTC
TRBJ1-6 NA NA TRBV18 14 CASSPGGLISPLHF TGTGCCAGCTCACCAGGGGGGTTAATTTCACCCCTCCACTTT
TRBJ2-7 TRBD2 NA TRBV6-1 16 CASTKTAGSSSYEQYF TGTGCCAGCACCAAAACAGCGGGGAGTTCCTCCTACGAGCAGTACTTC
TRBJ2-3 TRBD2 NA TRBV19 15 CASSINSGSPDTQYF TGTGCCAGTAGTATTAATAGCGGGAGTCCAGATACGCAGTATTTT
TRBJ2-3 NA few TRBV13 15 CASSEGQESTDTQYF TGTGCCAGCAGTGAAGGGCAGGAAAGCACAGATACGCAGTATTTT
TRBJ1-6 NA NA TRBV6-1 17 CASSESRGSSYNSPLHF TGTGCCAGCAGTGAATCTCGGGGAAGCTCCTATAATTCACCCCTCCACTTT
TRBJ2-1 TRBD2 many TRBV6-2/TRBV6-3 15 CASRTGTSFVAEQFF TGTGCCAGCCGTACCGGGACTAGCTTCGTCGCTGAGCAGTTCTTC
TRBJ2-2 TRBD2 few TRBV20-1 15 CSATLAGESTGELFF TGCAGTGCTACCTTAGCGGGAGAATCCACCGGGGAGCTGTTTTTT
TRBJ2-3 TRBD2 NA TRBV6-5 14 CASRLGGVTDTQYF TGTGCCAGCAGACTCGGGGGGGTAACAGATACGCAGTATTTT
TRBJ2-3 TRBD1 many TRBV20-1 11 CSARGQGTQYF TGCAGTGCTAGAGGACAGGGTACGCAGTATTTT
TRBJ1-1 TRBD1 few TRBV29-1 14 CSVRRDRGLSEAFF TGCAGCGTGAGAAGGGACAGGGGGCTATCTGAAGCTTTCTTT
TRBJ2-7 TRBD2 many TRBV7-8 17 CASSLARLRGGTYEQYF TGTGCCAGCAGCTTAGCGAGATTGCGGGGAGGGACCTACGAGCAGTACTTC
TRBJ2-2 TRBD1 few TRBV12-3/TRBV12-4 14 CASSDRANTGELFF TGTGCCAGCAGCGACAGGGCGAACACCGGGGAGCTGTTTTTT
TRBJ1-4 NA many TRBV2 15 CASSPDRLRAGKLFF TGTGCCAGCAGTCCGGACAGACTTCGGGCAGGAAAACTGTTTTTT
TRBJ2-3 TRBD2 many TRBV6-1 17 CASSAGRDYTSTDTQYF TGTGCCAGCAGTGCCGGCCGGGACTATACTAGCACAGATACGCAGTATTTT
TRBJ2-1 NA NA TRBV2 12 CASSKGGNEQFF TGTGCCAGCAGTAAGGGGGGGAATGAGCAGTTCTTC
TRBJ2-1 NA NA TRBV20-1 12 CSVTGQVNEQFF TGCAGTGTTACCGGACAAGTCAATGAGCAGTTCTTC
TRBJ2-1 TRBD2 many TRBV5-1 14 CASSVAGPPDEQFF TGCGCCAGCAGCGTAGCGGGACCCCCAGATGAGCAGTTCTTC
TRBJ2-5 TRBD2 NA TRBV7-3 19 CASSLRGGLAGGIQETQYF TGTGCCAGCAGCTTGCGGGGGGGGCTAGCGGGGGGAATACAAGAGACCCAGTACTTC
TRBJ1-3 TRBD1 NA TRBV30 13 CAWTGQGGNTIYF TGTGCCTGGACCGGACAGGGCGGCAACACCATATATTTT
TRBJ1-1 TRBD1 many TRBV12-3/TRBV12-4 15 CASNPTGAGNTEAFF TGTGCCAGCAATCCGACAGGGGCAGGGAACACTGAAGCTTTCTTT
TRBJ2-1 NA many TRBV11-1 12 CASSQSGNEQFF TGTGCCAGCAGCCAATCTGGCAATGAGCAGTTCTTC
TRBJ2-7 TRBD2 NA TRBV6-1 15 CASSESGRPSYEQYF TGTGCCAGCAGTGAGAGCGGGAGGCCCTCCTACGAGCAGTACTTC
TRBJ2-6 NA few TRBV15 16 CATSRDHRAGANVLTF TGTGCCACCAGCAGAGATCACAGGGCTGGGGCCAACGTCCTGACTTTC
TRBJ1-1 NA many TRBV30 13 CAWSEGGYTEAFF TGTGCCTGGAGCGAGGGGGGGTACACTGAAGCTTTCTTT
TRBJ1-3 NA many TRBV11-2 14 CASSFLLNGDTIYF TGTGCCAGCAGCTTTCTACTAAATGGGGACACCATATATTTT
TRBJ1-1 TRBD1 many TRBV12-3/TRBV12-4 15 CASSQLQGGRTEAFF TGTGCCAGCAGCCAACTCCAGGGGGGTAGGACTGAAGCTTTCTTT
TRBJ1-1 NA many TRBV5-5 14 CASSLGGVGTEAFF TGTGCCAGCAGCTTGGGGGGGGTAGGAACTGAAGCTTTCTTT
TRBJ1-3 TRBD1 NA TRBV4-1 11 CASGSGGFVYF TGCGCCAGCGGCTCAGGGGGCTTCGTATATTTT
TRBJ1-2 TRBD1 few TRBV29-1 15 CSVESGQGPAYGYTF TGCAGCGTTGAATCGGGACAGGGGCCCGCCTATGGCTACACCTTC
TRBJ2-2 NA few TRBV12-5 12 CASRSTAGELFF TGTGCTAGTCGGTCCACGGCCGGGGAGCTGTTTTTT
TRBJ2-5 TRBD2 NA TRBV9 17 CASSVSTGTSGQETQYF TGTGCCAGCAGCGTATCTACCGGGACTAGCGGACAAGAGACCCAGTACTTC
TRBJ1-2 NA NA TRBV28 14 CASSLEGVTYGYTF TGTGCCAGCAGTTTAGAGGGGGTCACCTATGGCTACACCTTC
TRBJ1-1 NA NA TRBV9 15 CASSVEGGASGEAFF TGTGCCAGCAGCGTAGAGGGGGGCGCGTCGGGTGAAGCTTTCTTT